Following are 12 T cell receptor beta chains from one sample sequenced in a study of beta chain features in type 1 diabetes. The isolated RNA, all of it, was reverse transcribed, so expressed TCRB transcripts were what got sequenced. Repertoires were generated with immunoSEQ multiplex PCR, while TCRdb's copy carries only in-frame clones and drops some. The table includes 810,000 or so clones, around a sixth detected once. The material sequenced was naive CD4+ T cells from blood. These receptors came from a young woman in good health.

The chain employs TRBV21-1 and TRBJ2-1; the table's TRBD2 call for D was not verified on the DNA. TRBV21-1 represents a pseudogene. The CDR3 covers 16 residues. CDR3 region: CASSKGTLEAYNEQFF. CDR3 nucleotide sequence: TGTGCCAGCAGCAAAGGAACACTCGAGGCCTACAATGAGCAGTTCTTC.

The chain couples TRBV11-1 to TRBJ2-7, with D tentatively TRBD1 (6 bases). The CDR3 has 14 amino acids. The germline CDR1 and CDR2 sequences are SGHAT and FQDESV (reference sequence). The germline V and J ends were trimmed by 3 bases and 2 bases, with 11 bases remaining between them. The CDR3: CASSFDRSAYEQYF. The CDR3 nucleotides are TGTGCCAGCAGCTTCGACAGGAGTGCCTACGAGCAGTACTTC.

The chain joins TRBV9 to TRBJ2-5, with 7 bases aligning to TRBD1. The germline CDR1 and CDR2 sequences are SGDLS and YYNGEE. V dropped 0 bases and J dropped 4; count of bases not matched to a gene: 6. The CDR3 loop spans 15 amino acids. CDR3 nucleotides: TGTGCCAGCAGCGTAGCTACAGGGGAAGGAGAGACCCAGTACTTC. This gives the protein CASSVATGEGETQYF.

The chain has TRBV5-6 and TRBJ2-5; D possibly matches TRBD1 or TRBD2 (5 bases each). This CDR3 is built from 13 residues. V was shortened by 4 bases and J by 4 bases, with 11 bases between the two germline ends. Germline loops: CDR1 SGHDT, CDR2 YYEEEE. This chain's CDR3 is CASSDPGRETQYF. The CDR3 coding sequence is TGTGCCAGCAGCGACCCAGGGAGAGAGACCCAGTACTTC. Full variable domain (missing parts from reference TRBV5-6 and TRBJ2-5): DAGVTQSPTHLIKTRGQQVTLRCSPKSGHDTVSWYQQALGQGPQFIFQYYEEEERQRGNFPDRFSGHQFPNYSSELNVNALLLGDSALYLCASSDPGRETQYFGPGTRLLVL.

J is TRBJ1-3 and V is TRBV14, with a possible D match to TRBD1 (6 bases). V lost 1 base and J 0 bases, leaving 16 bases between the germline ends. Germline loops: CDR1 SGHDN, CDR2 FVKESK. The CDR3 covers 18 residues. The CDR3 nucleotides read TGTGCCAGCAGCCAAGGAAGGACAGTCCGGCTCTCTGGAAACACCATATATTTT. Its protein product is CASSQGRTVRLSGNTIYF.

This clone was observed a few times. V is TRBV2 and J is TRBJ2-6; D uncertain. Per the germline V gene, CDR1 is SNHLY and CDR2 is FYNNEI. V dropped 7 bases and J dropped 0 bases, with 13 bases sitting between them. CDR3 length: 16 amino acids. Here the CDR3 reads CASINRLVSGANVLTF. Here the CDR3 DNA reads TGTGCCAGCATTAATAGACTTGTCTCTGGGGCCAACGTCCTGACTTTC. The entire variable domain, with the rest obtained from reference TRBV2 and TRBJ2-6, is as follows: EPEVTQTPSHQVTQMGQEVILRCVPISNHLYFYWYRQILGQKVEFLVSFYNNEISEKSEIFDDQFSVERPDGSNFTLKIRSTKLEDSAMYFCASINRLVSGANVLTFGAGSRLTVL.

This clone was observed a few times. J is TRBJ2-7 and V is TRBV6-5, with 14 positions matching TRBD2. Germline CDR1 MNHEY, CDR2 SVGAGI. The CDR3 has 16 amino acids. J gave up 5 bases and V 2 bases, and 5 bases lay outside the gene matches. The CDR3 bases are TGTGCCAGCAGTTACGGTGGGACTAGCGGGAGACACGAGCAGTACTTC. Encoded protein: CASSYGGTSGRHEQYF.

In this sample, this clone turned up a few times. The gene calls are TRBV6-6 and TRBJ2-7, with no clear D. Germline values: CDR1 MNHNY, CDR2 SVGAGI (reference sequence). V was trimmed by 11 bases and J by 6 bases, leaving 29 bases between them. The CDR3 contains 16 residues. The CDR3 protein is CAATDHTRNQAREQYF. For the CDR3, the DNA is TGTGCCGCTACCGACCATACAAGGAATCAGGCGCGCGAGCAGTACTTC.

This chain links TRBV27 with TRBJ2-1, with TRBD2 matching over 7 bases. V trimming: 6 bases; J trimming: 8 bases; junction bases outside the gene matches: 10. CDR1 MNHEY and CDR2 SMNVEV come from the germline V gene (reference sequence). This CDR3 is built from 14 residues. In nucleotides, the CDR3 is TGTGCCAGCAGCAGAGCGGGAAGTAGGCATGAGCAGTTCTTC. It yields the protein CASSRAGSRHEQFF.

The chain joins TRBV18 to TRBJ2-7; 9 bases match TRBD1. The CDR3 sequence is 15 residues long. The V segment lost 3 bases and the J segment 4 bases; nucleotides outside the gene matches: 7. Germline-derived CDR1 and CDR2 are KGHSH and LQKENI. CDR3 sequence reads: CASSPSTGGLYEQYF. DNA for the CDR3: TGTGCCAGCTCACCGTCGACAGGGGGTCTGTACGAGCAGTACTTC.

In this sample, this clone turned up a few times. This chain links TRBV19 with TRBJ2-3; TRBD1 might be the D (6 bases). CDR1 and CDR2 (germline): LNHDA, SQIVND (reference sequence). V lost 8 bases and J 2 bases, leaving 20 bases between the germline ends. The CDR3 covers 16 residues. CDR3 in amino acids: CASQQTGLKITDTQYF. CDR3 DNA sequence: TGTGCCAGTCAGCAGACAGGCCTTAAGATCACAGATACGCAGTATTTT.

This clone was found a few times. The chain combines TRBV9 with TRBJ2-3, with 7 bases aligning to TRBD1. Germline V gene lookup returns CDR1 SGDLS and CDR2 YYNGEE. Unmatched junction bases numbered 13, after V lost 3 bases and J lost 6 bases. This CDR3 is built from 16 residues. CDR3 DNA sequence: TGTGCCAGCAGCGCAAACAGGGGAAGGTCGTTGGATACGCAGTATTTT. It yields the protein CASSANRGRSLDTQYF.